This T cell receptor beta chain emerged from a study of CD8+ T cells in alopecia areata. Looking at the study overall: Dosing spanned 6 to 18 months on tofacitinib, then 6 months off drug.

From alopecia areata patients, lesional scalp punch biopsies and peripheral blood were collected. CDR1 and CDR2 from the germline V gene are GTSNPN and SVGIG (reference sequence). The CDR3 has 16 amino acids. Trimming took 3 bases from V and 2 from J, leaving 17 bases between them. The sequencing template was cDNA reverse transcribed from extracted RNA. Method: immunoSEQ multiplex PCR; TCRdb's copy keeps in-frame clones and lacks some. The data contain about 140,000 clones, about 51% of them singletons. The specimen was CD4+ T cells sorted from blood, collected at week 0. The source is a human donor with alopecia areata. V is TRBV30 and J is TRBJ1-5, with D possibly being TRBD1 (6 bases). The CDR3 here is CAWRPSGESGNQPQHF. For the CDR3, the DNA is TGTGCCTGGAGACCCTCAGGGGAGAGTGGCAATCAGCCCCAGCATTTT.